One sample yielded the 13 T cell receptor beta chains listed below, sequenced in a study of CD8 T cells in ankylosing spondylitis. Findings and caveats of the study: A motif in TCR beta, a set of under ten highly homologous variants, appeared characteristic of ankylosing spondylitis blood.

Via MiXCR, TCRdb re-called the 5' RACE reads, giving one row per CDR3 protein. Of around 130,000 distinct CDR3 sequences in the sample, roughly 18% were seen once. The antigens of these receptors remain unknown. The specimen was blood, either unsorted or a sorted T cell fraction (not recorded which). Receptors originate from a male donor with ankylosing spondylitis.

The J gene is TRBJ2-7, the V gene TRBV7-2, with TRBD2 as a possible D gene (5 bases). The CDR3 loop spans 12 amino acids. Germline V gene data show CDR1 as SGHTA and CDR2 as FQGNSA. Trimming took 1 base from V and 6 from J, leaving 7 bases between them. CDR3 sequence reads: CASSLVAGEQYF. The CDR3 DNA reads TGTGCCAGCAGCTTAGTCGCGGGCGAGCAGTACTTC.

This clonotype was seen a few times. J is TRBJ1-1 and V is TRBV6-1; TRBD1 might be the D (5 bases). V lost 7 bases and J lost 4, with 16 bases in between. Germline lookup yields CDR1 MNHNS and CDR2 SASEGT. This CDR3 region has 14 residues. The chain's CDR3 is CASTKGIGVTEAFF. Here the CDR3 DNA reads TGTGCCAGCACCAAGGGGATAGGTGTCACTGAAGCTTTCTTT.

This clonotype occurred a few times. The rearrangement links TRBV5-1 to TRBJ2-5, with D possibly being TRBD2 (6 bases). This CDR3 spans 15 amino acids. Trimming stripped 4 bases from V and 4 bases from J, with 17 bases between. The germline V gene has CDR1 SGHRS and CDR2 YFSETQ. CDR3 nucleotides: TGCGCCAGCAGCCAGGAGGGGAGTACGGGAGAGACCCAGTACTTC. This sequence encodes CASSQEGSTGETQYF.

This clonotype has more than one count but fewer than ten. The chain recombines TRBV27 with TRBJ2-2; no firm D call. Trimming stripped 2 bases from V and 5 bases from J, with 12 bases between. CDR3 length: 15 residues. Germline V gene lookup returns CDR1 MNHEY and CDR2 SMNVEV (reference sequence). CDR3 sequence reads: CASSLVPSRTGELFF. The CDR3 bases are TGTGCCAGCAGTTTAGTCCCATCTCGGACCGGGGAGCTGTTTTTT.

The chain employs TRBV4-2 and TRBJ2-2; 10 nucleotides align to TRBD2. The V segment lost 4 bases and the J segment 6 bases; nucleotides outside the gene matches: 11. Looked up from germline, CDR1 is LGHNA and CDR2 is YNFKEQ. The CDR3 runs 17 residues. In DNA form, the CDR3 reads TGTGCCAGCAGCCGTCACCTAGCGGGAGCTTCTCCCGGGGAGCTGTTTTTT. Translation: CASSRHLAGASPGELFF.

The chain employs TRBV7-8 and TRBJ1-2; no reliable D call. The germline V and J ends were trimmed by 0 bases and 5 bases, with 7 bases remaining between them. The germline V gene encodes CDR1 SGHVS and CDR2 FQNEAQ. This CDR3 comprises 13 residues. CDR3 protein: CASSLAEGYGYTF. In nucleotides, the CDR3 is TGTGCCAGCAGCTTAGCGGAGGGATATGGCTACACCTTC. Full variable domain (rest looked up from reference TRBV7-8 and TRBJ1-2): GAGVSQSPRYKVAKRGQDVALRCDPISGHVSLFWYQQALGQGPEFLTYFQNEAQLDKSGLPSDRFFAERPEGSVSTLKIQRTQQEDSAVYLCASSLAEGYGYTFGSGTRLTVV.

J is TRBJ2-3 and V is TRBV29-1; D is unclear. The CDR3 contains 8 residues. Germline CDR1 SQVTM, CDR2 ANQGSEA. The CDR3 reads CNTDTQYF. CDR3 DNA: TGCAACACAGATACGCAGTATTTT.

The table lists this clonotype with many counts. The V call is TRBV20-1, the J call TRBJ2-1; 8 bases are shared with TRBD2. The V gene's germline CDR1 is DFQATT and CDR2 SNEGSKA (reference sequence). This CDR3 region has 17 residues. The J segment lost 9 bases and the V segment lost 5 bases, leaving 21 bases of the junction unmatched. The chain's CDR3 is CSAPSILTSGALAEQFF. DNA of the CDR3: TGCAGTGCTCCATCCATTCTTACTAGCGGAGCCCTCGCTGAGCAGTTCTTC.

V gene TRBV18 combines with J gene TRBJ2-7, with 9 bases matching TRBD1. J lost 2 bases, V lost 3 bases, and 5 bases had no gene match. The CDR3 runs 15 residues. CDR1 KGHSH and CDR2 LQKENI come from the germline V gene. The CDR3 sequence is CASSPRQGETYEQYF. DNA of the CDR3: TGTGCCAGCTCACCGAGACAGGGGGAGACCTACGAGCAGTACTTC.

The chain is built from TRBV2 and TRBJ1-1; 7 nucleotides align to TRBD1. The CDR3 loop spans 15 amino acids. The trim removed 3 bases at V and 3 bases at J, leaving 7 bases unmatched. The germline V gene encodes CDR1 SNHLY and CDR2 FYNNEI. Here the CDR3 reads CASSDATGSYTEAFF. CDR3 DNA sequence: TGTGCCAGCAGTGACGCGACAGGGTCCTACACTGAAGCTTTCTTT.

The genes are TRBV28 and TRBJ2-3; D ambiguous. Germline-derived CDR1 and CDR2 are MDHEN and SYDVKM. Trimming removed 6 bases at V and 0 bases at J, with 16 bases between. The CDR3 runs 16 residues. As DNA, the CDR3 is TGTGCCAGCAGCTCCCCGCCCGCCGACAGCACAGATACGCAGTATTTT. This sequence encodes CASSSPPADSTDTQYF.

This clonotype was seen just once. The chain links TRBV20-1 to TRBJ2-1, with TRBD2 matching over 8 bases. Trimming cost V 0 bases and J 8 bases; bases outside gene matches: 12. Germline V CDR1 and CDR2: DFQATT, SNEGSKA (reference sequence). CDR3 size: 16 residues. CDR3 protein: CSARDQRLASWDEQFF. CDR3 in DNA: TGCAGTGCTAGAGATCAGCGACTAGCGTCATGGGATGAGCAGTTCTTC.

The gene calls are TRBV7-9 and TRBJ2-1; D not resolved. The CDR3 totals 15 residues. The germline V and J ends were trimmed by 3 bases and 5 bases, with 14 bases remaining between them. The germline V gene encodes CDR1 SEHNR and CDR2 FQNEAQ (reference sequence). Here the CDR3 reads CASSFLPAPDNEQFF. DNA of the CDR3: TGTGCCAGCAGCTTTTTGCCAGCGCCCGACAATGAGCAGTTCTTC.